This T cell receptor (beta chain) was obtained from a study of blood T cells in healthy people across ages. It was with a sample-barcoded 5' primer and a J-beta primer mix that a second PCR of roughly 6 to 11 cycles was run. Carrying 12 random nucleotides, a template-switch adaptor labeled each individual cDNA molecule. TCRdb re-called the 5' RACE reads with MiXCR, one entry per CDR3 protein. The table shows hundreds of thousands of distinct CDR3 sequences, with roughly 24% occurring only once. V lost 1 base and J lost 4, with 13 bases in between. Germline CDR1 reads SNHLY; CDR2 reads FYNNEI. The CDR3 spans 15 residues. Only a few counts were recorded for this clonotype. These data were also filed under a second study, of T cells of mothers and their children. That source reports: From each mother came over 8 million TCR beta CDR3 reads, and from each child came roughly 2.9 million. A slight, non-significant increase in overlap was found for related mother-child pairs relative to unrelated pairs.

Sequenced sample: blood. The source of this sequence is a boy between 10 and 17 years old in good health. The chain links TRBV2 to TRBJ1-1; D remains unclear. CDR3: CASSEGRTATTEAFF. DNA for the CDR3: TGTGCCAGCAGTGAAGGTAGGACCGCGACCACTGAAGCTTTCTTT.